Shown below are 19 T cell receptor beta chains from a single sample sequenced in a study of blood T cell repertoires in COVID-19. Some clones are missing from TCRdb's copy, which holds only in-frame ones; the method was immunoSEQ multiplex PCR. The repertoire has about 230,000 clones, about 88% of them found once; the top ten carry just under 1%. The sequenced sample was peripheral blood. The receptor set was obtained from a man in his forties or fifties with acute or convalescent COVID-19.

This clone has only one observation. This chain links TRBV5-4 with TRBJ2-6; 9 bases align to TRBD1. This CDR3 has 18 residues. V shed 2 bases and J 0 bases; nucleotides not matched to a gene: 6. Germline V lookup: CDR1 SGHNT, CDR2 YYREEE (reference sequence). This CDR3 reads CASSLAGQGISGANVLTF. In DNA, the CDR3 is TGTGCCAGCAGCTTAGCGGGACAGGGTATCTCTGGGGCCAACGTCCTGACTTTC. Based on the CDR3 plus reference TRBV5-4 and TRBJ2-6, the full variable domain is ETGVTQSPTHLIKTRGQQVTLRCSSQSGHNTVSWYQQALGQGPQFIFQYYREEENGRGNFPPRFSGLQFPNYSSELNVNALELDDSALYLCASSLAGQGISGANVLTFGAGSRLTVL.

The chain is built from TRBV10-3 and TRBJ1-5; D is uncertain. CDR1 and CDR2 (germline): ENHRY, SYGVKD. Trimming removed 2 bases at V and 5 bases at J, with 7 bases between. The CDR3 sequence is 13 residues long. DNA for the CDR3: TGTGCCATCAGTGAGCTCAGTTATCAGCCCCAGCATTTT. Amino acids: CAISELSYQPQHF.

CDR3 protein: CASSPISSTDTQYF. In DNA, the CDR3 is TGCGCCAGCAGCCCTATTTCTTCCACAGATACGCAGTATTTT. J is TRBJ2-3 and V is TRBV5-1; no reliable D call. Looked up from germline, CDR1 is SGHRS and CDR2 is YFSETQ. V was trimmed by 4 bases and J by 2 bases, leaving 11 bases between them. The CDR3 extends over 14 amino acids.

This chain connects TRBV28 to TRBJ2-5; TRBD1 matches 11 bases. The CDR3 consists of 16 residues. Germline V gene lookup returns CDR1 MDHEN and CDR2 SYDVKM. With 7 bases clipped from V and 5 bases from J, the junction kept 12 bases outside the gene matches. As DNA, the CDR3 is TGTGCCAGCACCCCCGGACAGGGGGCCGCTGCGGAGACCCAGTACTTC. It codes for CASTPGQGAAAETQYF.

The V call is TRBV30, the J call TRBJ2-2; D not certain. CDR3 length: 12 residues. Deletions cut 2 bases from V and 7 bases from J, with 8 bases between. Germline CDR1 and CDR2: GTSNPN and SVGIG (reference sequence). Here the CDR3 reads CAWSRRNGELFF. The CDR3 coding sequence is TGTGCCTGGAGTCGCAGAAACGGGGAGCTGTTTTTT.

The V and J genes are TRBV5-8 and TRBJ2-7, with 7 nucleotides matching TRBD1. V lost 2 bases and J lost 3; bases outside the gene matches: 5. This CDR3 has 14 amino acids. Looked up from germline, CDR1 is SGHTS and CDR2 is YDEGEE. CDR3 nucleotide sequence: TGTGCCAGCAGCTTATTAAACAGGGGCTACGAGCAGTACTTC. This encodes CASSLLNRGYEQYF.

The V and J genes are TRBV5-6 and TRBJ1-1; no definite D call. This CDR3 region has 13 residues. V was cut by 4 bases and J by 1 base, with 8 bases left in between. CDR1 and CDR2 (germline): SGHDT, YYEEEE. The CDR3 DNA follows: TGTGCCAGCAGCCTAGCTTGGAACACTGAAGCTTTCTTT. Protein sequence: CASSLAWNTEAFF.

The chain combines TRBV5-5 with TRBJ2-6; 7 bases match TRBD1. Germline CDR1 reads SGHKS; CDR2 reads YYEKEE (reference sequence). After removal of 4 bases from V and 0 bases from J, the junction contained 4 bases not matched to a gene. The CDR3 has 16 residues. The CDR3 protein is CASSRDRFSGANVLTF. CDR3 DNA sequence: TGTGCCAGCAGCCGGGACAGATTCTCTGGGGCCAACGTCCTGACTTTC.

The J gene is TRBJ1-2, the V gene TRBV2; D is uncertain. Germline assignment: CDR1 SNHLY and CDR2 FYNNEI. This CDR3 is 13 amino acids long. Trimming shortened V by 3 bases and J by 6 bases, and 11 bases separated the two germline ends. The CDR3 protein is CASSDTYHHGYTF. The CDR3 nucleotides read TGTGCCAGCAGTGACACCTATCACCATGGCTACACCTTC.

This chain links TRBV9 with TRBJ2-1, with a possible D match to TRBD2 (6 bases). The ends were cut back, 2 bases at V and 6 bases at J, with 18 bases in the middle. CDR1 is SGDLS and CDR2 is YYNGEE in the germline V gene. The CDR3 totals 16 residues. For the CDR3, the DNA is TGTGCCAGCAGCGTCGCCCCGCGGGGTTATATCAATGAGCAGTTCTTC. Amino acids: CASSVAPRGYINEQFF.

The rearrangement uses TRBV2 and TRBJ1-1; weak D call: TRBD1 (5 bases). V was trimmed by 7 bases and J by 3 bases, leaving 9 bases between them. Germline V gene sequence: CDR1 SNHLY, CDR2 FYNNEI. The CDR3 has 12 residues. The CDR3: CASKRGYTEAFF. CDR3 nucleotides: TGTGCCAGCAAAAGGGGTTACACTGAAGCTTTCTTT.

V gene TRBV6-5 combines with J gene TRBJ2-1; the D gene is possibly TRBD1 (5 bases). Trimming took 11 bases from V and 1 from J, leaving 12 bases between them. In germline, CDR1 is MNHEY, CDR2 SVGAGI. This CDR3 is 13 amino acids long. The CDR3 nucleotides are TGTGCCGTCGGTCAGGGATCCTACAATGAGCAGTTCTTC. Its translation: CAVGQGSYNEQFF.

The chain employs TRBV11-3 and TRBJ2-7; D uncertain. CDR1 and CDR2 (germline): SGHNT, YENEEA. V lost 4 bases to trimming and J lost 3 bases, with 10 bases between them. The CDR3 loop spans 13 amino acids. The chain's CDR3 is CASSSGPYYEQYF. In DNA form, the CDR3 reads TGTGCCAGCAGCTCGGGTCCTTACTACGAGCAGTACTTC.

This clone was observed a single time. The V and J genes are TRBV9 and TRBJ2-1; a possible D gene is TRBD2 (6 bases). There are 15 residues in the CDR3. The germline CDR1 and CDR2 sequences are SGDLS and YYNGEE. Trimming cost V 7 bases and J 1 base, with 15 bases left between them. This CDR3 reads CASGLGGASYNEQFF. The CDR3 nucleotides are TGTGCCAGCGGATTAGGCGGGGCGTCCTACAATGAGCAGTTCTTC.

This chain joins TRBV19 and TRBJ1-5; D is perhaps TRBD1 (5 bases). The germline gives CDR1 LNHDA, CDR2 SQIVND (reference sequence). V lost 11 bases to trimming and J lost 3 bases, with 14 bases between them. The CDR3 is made up of 13 amino acids. CDR3 sequence reads: CAANDRSNQPQHF. CDR3 in DNA: TGTGCCGCTAATGACAGATCCAATCAGCCCCAGCATTTT.

V and J are TRBV28 and TRBJ1-5; TRBD1 might be the D (6 bases). This CDR3 spans 13 amino acids. Germline V lookup: CDR1 MDHEN, CDR2 SYDVKM. The germline V and J ends were trimmed by 7 bases and 12 bases, with 19 bases remaining between them. CDR3 sequence (DNA): TGTGCCAGCATCCCGAGGGGGGGGGTCGACCAGCATTTT. This sequence encodes CASIPRGGVDQHF.

V usage is TRBV7-2 and J usage is TRBJ2-1; maybe TRBD1 (5 bases). CDR3 length equals 19 residues. The germline V and J ends were trimmed by 2 bases and 0 bases, with 20 bases remaining between them. The germline gives CDR1 SGHTA, CDR2 FQGNSA. The CDR3 coding sequence is TGTGCCAGCAGCTTAACCAGGGCCCGTGTAGGGGCCTCCTACAATGAGCAGTTCTTC. Amino acid sequence: CASSLTRARVGASYNEQFF.

The genes are TRBV29-1 and TRBJ1-1; 8 nucleotides align to TRBD1. The CDR3 spans 13 residues. V gave up 6 bases and J gave up 1 base; unmatched junction bases: 4. Germline values: CDR1 SQVTM, CDR2 ANQGSEA. CDR3 sequence: CSVPGTGNTEAFF. CDR3 nucleotide sequence: TGCAGCGTACCTGGGACAGGGAACACTGAAGCTTTCTTT.

The chain has TRBV7-3 and TRBJ1-3, with D tentatively TRBD1 (5 bases). This CDR3 contains 15 residues. Deletions cut 4 bases from V and 0 bases from J, with 10 bases between. CDR1 SGHTA and CDR2 FQGTGA come from the germline V gene. The CDR3 DNA reads TGTGCCAGCAGCTCTACAGGAAACTCTGGAAACACCATATATTTT. Translated, it gives CASSSTGNSGNTIYF.